This TCR beta chain was captured in a study of T-cell reconstitution after alpha-beta-depleted transplantation in children. Study-level points and caveats: Newly produced T cells mostly provided counts and TCRbeta diversity after one year, as hyperexpanded clones declined.

Unique molecular identifiers were incorporated during preparation of the TCRbeta library. TCRdb independently ran MiXCR on the PCR reads; one entry per CDR3 protein. Among a few hundred thousand distinct CDR3 sequences, 10% to 15% were seen once, and the ten largest hold over 2%. For this clonotype: Its antigen is currently unknown.

Germline lookup yields CDR1 LNHDA and CDR2 SQIVND (reference sequence). This CDR3 comprises 17 residues. The ends were cut back, 3 bases at V and 6 bases at J, with 21 bases in the middle. This sequence joins TRBV19 and TRBJ1-5; D remains unclear. This receptor was taken from a male patient younger than 18 who had a stem cell transplant for acute myeloid leukemia, so the T cells may come from the graft donor. The sequences come from PBMCs, mostly from graft donor cells, collected 360 days after TCRalphabeta/CD19-depleted stem cell transplant. In DNA, the CDR3 is TGTGCCAGTAGTATCCGTTCAGGTCTTCGGTTAATTCAGCCCCAGCATTTT. Amino acids: CASSIRSGLRLIQPQHF.